Sequencing of this T cell receptor (beta chain) was carried out in a study of shared clonotypes between healthy human individuals. The study's findings and limits: A generally larger estimated richness was seen in naive subsets than in memory subsets.

The CDR3 length is 15 residues. Germline values: CDR1 SGHRS, CDR2 YFSETQ. The trim removed 0 bases at V and 4 bases at J, leaving 4 bases unmatched. Concerning this clone itself: Its antigen is not identified.

Original analysis: ImmunoSEQ junction-only sequences lacked quality scores, so their filtering differed. Measured with immunoSEQ multiplex PCR; TCRdb has only the in-frame clones, and not every one. The D gene and trimming were derived from the DNA, and the V and J assignments and clone size from that table. The repertoire holds 1,500,000 or so clones, with roughly 98.5% as singletons. The sample was naive CD4+ T cells sorted from blood. Stated subset: CD45RA+ positively selected. V and J are TRBV5-1 and TRBJ1-5, with TRBD1 matching over 7 bases. The TCR sequence derives from a man aged 25 to 45 in good health. The chain's CDR3 is CASSLGGQLNQPQHF. CDR3 sequence (DNA): TGCGCCAGCAGCTTGGGGGGACAGCTTAATCAGCCCCAGCATTTT.